This TCR beta chain was sequenced during a study of shared clonotypes between healthy human individuals. Study results and limitations: Across a handful of donors, naive CD4 shared around 5.3%, naive CD8 less than 4%, memory CD4 about 2.5%, memory CD8 0.4% to 0.5%.

In the authors' workflow: ImmunoSEQ output held junction-only sequences without quality scores, so filtering differed. Method: immunoSEQ multiplex PCR; TCRdb's copy keeps in-frame clones and lacks some. That table furnishes V, J and clone size, whereas the DNA furnished D and trimming. The sample carries millions of clones, 90% to 95% recorded once. Donors were healthy HIV-negative adults without recently reported acute infections or vaccinations. A note on this clone: Its antigen is unidentified. Relative to the germline gene, one junction end is altered; a read error may explain this.

Sequenced: naive CD4+ T cells sorted from blood. Subset reported: CD45RA+ positively selected. The TCR originated in a man between 18 and 29 years old in good health.

CDR3 sequence (DNA): TGTGCCAGCAGCTTACCTTCGGACGCCCTTACTTTT. It is translated as CASSLPSDALTF. The chain combines TRBV11-3 with TRBJ1-4; D not certain. The CDR3 sequence is 12 residues long. Germline CDR1 reads SGHNT; CDR2 reads YENEEA.